Below, 2 T cell receptor beta chains from the same sample are listed, as sequenced in a study of shared clonotypes between healthy human individuals. The repertoire was sequenced with immunoSEQ multiplex PCR; TCRdb's copy has only in-frame clones and lacks some. This table holds about half a million clones, 65% to 85% found once. Sequencing used PBMCs. The receptors derive from a woman in her thirties or forties in good health. Some clones in this sample may be carry-over from other donors' samples.

The CDR3 is CASSSRLGNEETQYF. The CDR3 nucleotides are TGTGCCAGCAGCTCACGGTTGGGTAACGAAGAGACCCAGTACTTC. The chain is built from TRBV7-1 and TRBJ2-5; D gene ambiguous. TRBV7-1 qualifies as an ORF whose function is uncertain. The CDR3 consists of 15 residues. V was shortened by 2 bases and J by 3 bases, with 13 bases between the two germline ends.

The V gene is TRBV30, the J gene TRBJ2-5; TRBD1 agrees at 12 bases. CDR1 GTSNPN and CDR2 SVGIG come from the germline V gene (reference sequence). V shed 3 bases and J 4 bases; nucleotides not matched to a gene: 9. This CDR3 has 16 residues. The CDR3 DNA follows: TGTGCCTGGAGAAGCCGGAGGGACAGGGGGCTAGAGACCCAGTACTTC. As protein: CAWRSRRDRGLETQYF.